The sequence of this T cell receptor beta chain was determined in a study of blood T cell repertoires in COVID-19. Using immunoSEQ multiplex PCR, the repertoire was profiled, and TCRdb retains in-frame clones only, with some absent. The repertoire includes 170,000 or so clones, 70% to 90% of them detected once, and around 7% sits in the top ten. The CDR3 spans 13 residues. The V and J ends lost 2 bases and 9 bases respectively, with 11 bases between them. Germline CDR1 reads LNHDA; CDR2 reads SQIVND (reference sequence). Sample: PBMCs or T cells enriched from blood (not recorded which). The genes are TRBV19 and TRBJ2-1; D may be TRBD2 (5 bases). This clonotype originated in a woman aged 45 to 65 who had recovered from COVID-19. The CDR3 sequence: CASSILAGFEQFF. Written as DNA, the CDR3 is TGTGCCAGTAGTATACTAGCCGGGTTTGAGCAGTTCTTC.